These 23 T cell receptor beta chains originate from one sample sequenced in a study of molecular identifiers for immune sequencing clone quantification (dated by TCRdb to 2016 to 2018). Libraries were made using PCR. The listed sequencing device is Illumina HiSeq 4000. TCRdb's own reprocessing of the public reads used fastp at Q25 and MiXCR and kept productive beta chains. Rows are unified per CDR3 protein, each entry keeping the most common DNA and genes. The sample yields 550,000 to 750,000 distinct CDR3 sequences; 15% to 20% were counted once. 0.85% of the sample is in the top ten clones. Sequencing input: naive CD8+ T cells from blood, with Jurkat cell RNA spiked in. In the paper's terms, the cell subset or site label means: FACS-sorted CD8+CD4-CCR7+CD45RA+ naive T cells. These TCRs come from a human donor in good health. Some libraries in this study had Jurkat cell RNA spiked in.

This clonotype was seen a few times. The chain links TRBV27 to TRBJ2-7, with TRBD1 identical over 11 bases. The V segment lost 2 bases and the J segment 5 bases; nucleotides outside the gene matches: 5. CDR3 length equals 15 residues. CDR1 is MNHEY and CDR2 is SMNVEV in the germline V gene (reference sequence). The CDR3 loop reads CASSLGGQGGHEQYF. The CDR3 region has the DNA TGTGCCAGCAGTTTAGGGGGACAGGGGGGCCACGAGCAGTACTTC.

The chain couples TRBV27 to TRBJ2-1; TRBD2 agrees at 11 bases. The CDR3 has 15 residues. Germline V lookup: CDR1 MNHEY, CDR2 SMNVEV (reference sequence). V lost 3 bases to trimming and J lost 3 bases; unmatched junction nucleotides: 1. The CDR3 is CASSFSGRGYNEQFF. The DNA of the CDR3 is TGTGCCAGCAGTTTTAGCGGGAGGGGCTACAATGAGCAGTTCTTC.

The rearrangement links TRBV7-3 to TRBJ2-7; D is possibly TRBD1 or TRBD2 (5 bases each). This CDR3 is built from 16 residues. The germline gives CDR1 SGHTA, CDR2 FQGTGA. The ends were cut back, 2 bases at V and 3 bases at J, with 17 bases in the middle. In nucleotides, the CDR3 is TGTGCCAGCAGCTTAGGGGGACCCAGGGTGGGCTACGAGCAGTACTTC. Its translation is CASSLGGPRVGYEQYF. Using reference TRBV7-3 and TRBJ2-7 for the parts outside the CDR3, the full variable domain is GAGVSQTPSNKVTEKGKYVELRCDPISGHTALYWYRQSLGQGPEFLIYFQGTGAADDSGLPNDRFFAVRPEGSVSTLKIQRTERGDSAVYLCASSLGGPRVGYEQYFGPGTRLTVT.

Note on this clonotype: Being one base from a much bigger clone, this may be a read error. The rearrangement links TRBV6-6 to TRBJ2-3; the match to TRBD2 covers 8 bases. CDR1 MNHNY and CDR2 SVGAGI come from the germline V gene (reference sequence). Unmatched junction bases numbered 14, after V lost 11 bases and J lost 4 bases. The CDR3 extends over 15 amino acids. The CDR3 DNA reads TGTGCCGGCACCCCACTAGCGGACGGATCAGATACGCAGTATTTT. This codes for CAGTPLADGSDTQYF.

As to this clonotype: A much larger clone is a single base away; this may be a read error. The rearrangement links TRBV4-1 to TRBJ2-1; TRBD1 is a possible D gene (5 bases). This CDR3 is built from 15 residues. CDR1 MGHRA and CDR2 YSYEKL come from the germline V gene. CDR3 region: CASSQDSMTEDEQLF. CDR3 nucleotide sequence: TGCGCCAGCAGCCAAGATAGTATGACAGAGGATGAGCAGCTCTTC.

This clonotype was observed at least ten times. The CDR3 region has the DNA TGTGCCAGCAGCCTCGGGACTAGCGGGAGGAGTGATGAGCAGTTCTTC. Translation: CASSLGTSGRSDEQFF. V and J are TRBV14 and TRBJ2-1; 15 positions agree with TRBD2. Trimming at V came to 4 bases and at J to 8 bases, leaving 6 bases not matched to a gene. CDR3 length: 16 residues. Per germline, CDR1 SGHDN and CDR2 FVKESK.

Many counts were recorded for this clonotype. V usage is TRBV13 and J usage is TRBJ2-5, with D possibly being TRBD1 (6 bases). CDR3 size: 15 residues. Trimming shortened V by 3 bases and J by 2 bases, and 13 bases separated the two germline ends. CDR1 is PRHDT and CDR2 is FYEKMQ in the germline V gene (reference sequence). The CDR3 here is CASSFNRQAQETQYF. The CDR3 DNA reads TGTGCCAGCAGCTTCAACCGACAGGCACAAGAGACCCAGTACTTC.

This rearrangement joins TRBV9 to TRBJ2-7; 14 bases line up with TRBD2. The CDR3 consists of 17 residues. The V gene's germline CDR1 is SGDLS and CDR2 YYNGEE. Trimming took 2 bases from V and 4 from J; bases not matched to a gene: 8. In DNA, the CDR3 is TGTGCCAGCAGCGTGGAGGGGACTAGCGGGAGTAGGTACGAGCAGTACTTC. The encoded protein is CASSVEGTSGSRYEQYF.

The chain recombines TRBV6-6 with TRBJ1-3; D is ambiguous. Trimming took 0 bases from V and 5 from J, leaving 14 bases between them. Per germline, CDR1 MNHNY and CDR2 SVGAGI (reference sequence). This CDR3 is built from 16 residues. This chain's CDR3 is CASSYSLYSGRNTIYF. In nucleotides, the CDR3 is TGTGCCAGCAGTTACTCATTATACTCTGGTAGAAACACCATATATTTT.

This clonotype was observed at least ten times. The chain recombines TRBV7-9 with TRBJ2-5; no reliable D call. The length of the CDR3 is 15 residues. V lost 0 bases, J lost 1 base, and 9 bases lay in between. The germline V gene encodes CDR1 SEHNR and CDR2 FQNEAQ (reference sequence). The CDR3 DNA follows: TGTGCCAGCAGCTTAGCGACCAGTTTCCAAGAGACCCAGTACTTC. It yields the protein CASSLATSFQETQYF. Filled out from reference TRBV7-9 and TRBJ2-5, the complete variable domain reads DTGVSQNPRHKITKRGQNVTFRCDPISEHNRLYWYRQTLGQGPEFLTYFQNEAQLEKSRLLSDRFSAERPKGSFSTLEIQRTEQGDSAMYLCASSLATSFQETQYFGPGTRLLVL.

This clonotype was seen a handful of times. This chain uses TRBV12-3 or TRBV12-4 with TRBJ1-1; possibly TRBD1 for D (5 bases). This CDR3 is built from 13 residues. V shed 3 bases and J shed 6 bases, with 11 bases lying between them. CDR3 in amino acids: CASSFTPGAEAFF. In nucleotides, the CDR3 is TGTGCCAGCAGTTTTACCCCGGGGGCTGAAGCTTTCTTT.

CDR3 sequence (DNA): TGTGCCAGCAATGATCTACCCGGTACGAATGAAAAACTGTTTTTT. Amino acids: CASNDLPGTNEKLFF. The genes are TRBV2 and TRBJ1-4, with no clear D. V was shortened by 7 bases and J by 5 bases, with 17 bases between the two germline ends. CDR3 length equals 15 residues. CDR1 is SNHLY and CDR2 is FYNNEI in the germline V gene.

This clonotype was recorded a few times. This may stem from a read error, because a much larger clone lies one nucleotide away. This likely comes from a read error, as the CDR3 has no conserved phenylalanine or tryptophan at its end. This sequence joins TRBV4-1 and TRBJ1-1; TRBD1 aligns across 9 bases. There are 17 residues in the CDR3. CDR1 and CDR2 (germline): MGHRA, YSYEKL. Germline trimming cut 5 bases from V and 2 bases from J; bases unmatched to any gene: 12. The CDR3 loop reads CASSNSVQGALNTEAFL. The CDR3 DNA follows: TGCGCCAGCAGCAACTCGGTACAGGGGGCGCTTAACACTGAAGCTTTCCTT.

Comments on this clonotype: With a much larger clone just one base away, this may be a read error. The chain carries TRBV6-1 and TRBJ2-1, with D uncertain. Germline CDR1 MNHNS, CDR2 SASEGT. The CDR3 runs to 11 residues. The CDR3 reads CVSSDNHEQFF. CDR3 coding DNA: TGTGTCAGCAGTGATAATCATGAGCAGTTCTTC.

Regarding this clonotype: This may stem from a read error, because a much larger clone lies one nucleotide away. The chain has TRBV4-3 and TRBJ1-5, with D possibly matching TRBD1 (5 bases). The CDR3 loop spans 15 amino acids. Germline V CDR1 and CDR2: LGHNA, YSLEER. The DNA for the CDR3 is TGCGCCGGCAGCCAAGGGGACGTGGTTGATCAGCCCCAGCATTTT. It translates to CAGSQGDVVDQPQHF.

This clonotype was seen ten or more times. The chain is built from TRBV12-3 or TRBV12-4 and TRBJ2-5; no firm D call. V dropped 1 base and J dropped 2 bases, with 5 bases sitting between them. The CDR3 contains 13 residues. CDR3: CASSLDMQETQYF. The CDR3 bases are TGTGCCAGCAGTTTAGATATGCAAGAGACCCAGTACTTC.

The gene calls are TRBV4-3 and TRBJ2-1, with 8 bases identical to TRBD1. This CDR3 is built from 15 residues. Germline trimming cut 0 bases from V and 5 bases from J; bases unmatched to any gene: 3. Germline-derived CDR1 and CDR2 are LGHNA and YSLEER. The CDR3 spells CASSQDRTGNNEQFF. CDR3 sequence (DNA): TGCGCCAGCAGCCAAGACCGGACAGGGAACAATGAGCAGTTCTTC.

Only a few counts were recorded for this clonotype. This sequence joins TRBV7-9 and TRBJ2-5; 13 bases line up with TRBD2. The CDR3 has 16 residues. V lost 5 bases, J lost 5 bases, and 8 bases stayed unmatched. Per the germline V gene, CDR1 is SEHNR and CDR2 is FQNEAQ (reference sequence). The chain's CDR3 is CASSMGLAGIWETQYF. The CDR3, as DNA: TGTGCCAGCAGCATGGGACTAGCGGGGATTTGGGAGACCCAGTACTTC.

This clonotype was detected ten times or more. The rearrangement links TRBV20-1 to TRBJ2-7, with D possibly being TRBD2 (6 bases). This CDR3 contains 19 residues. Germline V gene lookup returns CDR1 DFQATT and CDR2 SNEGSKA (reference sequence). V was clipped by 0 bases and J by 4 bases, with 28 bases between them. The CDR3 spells CSARDFGEVRALGRYEQYF. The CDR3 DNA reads TGCAGTGCTAGAGATTTTGGTGAGGTTCGAGCCTTGGGGAGGTACGAGCAGTACTTC.

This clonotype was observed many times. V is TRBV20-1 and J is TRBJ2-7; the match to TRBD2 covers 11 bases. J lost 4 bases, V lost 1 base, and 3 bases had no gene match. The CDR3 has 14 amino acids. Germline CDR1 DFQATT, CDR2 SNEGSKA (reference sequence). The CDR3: CSARAPSGGYEQYF. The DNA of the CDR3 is TGCAGTGCTAGAGCGCCTAGCGGGGGGTACGAGCAGTACTTC.

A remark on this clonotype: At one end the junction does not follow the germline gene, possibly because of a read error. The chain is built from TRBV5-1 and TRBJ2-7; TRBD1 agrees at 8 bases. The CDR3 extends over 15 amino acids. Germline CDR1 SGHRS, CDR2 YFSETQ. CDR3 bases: TGCGCCAGCGGCTTGGAGCAGGGGGCTCTGGGGGAGCAGTACTTC. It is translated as CASGLEQGALGEQYF.

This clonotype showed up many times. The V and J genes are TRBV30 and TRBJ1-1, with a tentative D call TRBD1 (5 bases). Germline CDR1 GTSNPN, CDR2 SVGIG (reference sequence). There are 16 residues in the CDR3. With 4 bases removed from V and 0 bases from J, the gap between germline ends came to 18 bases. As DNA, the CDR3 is TGTGCCTGGATAGACCATTCCGGGACTGTGAACACTGAAGCTTTCTTT. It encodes CAWIDHSGTVNTEAFF. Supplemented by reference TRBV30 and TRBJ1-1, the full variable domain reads SQTIHQWPATLVQPVGSPLSLECTVEGTSNPNLYWYRQAAGRGLQLLFYSVGIGQISSEVPQNLSASRPQDRQFILSSKKLLLSDSGFYLCAWIDHSGTVNTEAFFGQGTRLTVV.

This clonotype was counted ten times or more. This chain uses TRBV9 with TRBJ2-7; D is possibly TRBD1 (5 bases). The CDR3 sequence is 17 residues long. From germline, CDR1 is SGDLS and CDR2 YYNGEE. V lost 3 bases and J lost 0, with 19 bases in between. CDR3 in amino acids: CASSASPTAKSSYEQYF. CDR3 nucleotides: TGTGCCAGCAGCGCCTCACCGACAGCGAAGAGCTCCTACGAGCAGTACTTC.